The 26 T cell receptor beta chains below were found in one sample sequenced in a study of PD-1 blockade in classical Hodgkin lymphoma. Sequencing was performed with immunoSEQ multiplex PCR; in TCRdb, only in-frame clones are kept and a portion is missing. The table includes approximately 35,000 clones, 75% to 90% detected once. Time point indicated: newly diagnosed, previously untreated cHL patient sample. Magnetic negative selection was used to purify CD4+ T cells from PBMCs that had been thawed. Sequencing was done on a sample of CD4+ T cells from blood. These receptors were taken from a human donor with classical Hodgkin lymphoma.

This chain uses TRBV5-1 with TRBJ2-1, with 11 bases lining up with TRBD2. Germline V gene sequence: CDR1 SGHRS, CDR2 YFSETQ. Trimming at V came to 5 bases and at J to 4 bases, leaving 8 bases not matched to a gene. This CDR3 is built from 16 residues. This chain's CDR3 is CASRQRGTSGYNEQFF. The CDR3 DNA reads TGCGCCAGCAGGCAACGCGGGACTAGCGGTTACAATGAGCAGTTCTTC.

The chain combines TRBV5-1 with TRBJ1-1; D is uncertain. The CDR3 has 14 residues. Germline CDR1 is SGHRS and CDR2 is YFSETQ. Trimming took 4 bases from V and 0 from J, leaving 10 bases between them. The CDR3 DNA is TGCGCCAGCAGCCTGCTCTATTTGAACACTGAAGCTTTCTTT. Translation gives CASSLLYLNTEAFF.

This chain connects TRBV21-1 to TRBJ2-2; TRBD1 was called by the table and not checked on the DNA. TRBV21-1 is termed a pseudogene. CDR3 size: 19 residues. As DNA, the CDR3 is TGTGCCAGCAGCAATATCAAGACACCGGGACAGGGATGCGCCGGGGAGCTGTTTTTT. Its translation: CASSNIKTPGQGCAGELFF.

The gene calls are TRBV18 and TRBJ2-3, with a tentative D call TRBD2 (5 bases). Looked up from germline, CDR1 is KGHSH and CDR2 is LQKENI. Trimming took off 3 bases at V and 0 bases at J, with 10 bases between the two ends. CDR3 length: 15 residues. This chain's CDR3 is CASSPGTRSTDTQYF. CDR3 in DNA: TGTGCCAGCTCACCCGGTACTAGGAGCACAGATACGCAGTATTTT. Full variable domain (rest looked up from reference TRBV18 and TRBJ2-3): NAGVMQNPRHLVRRRGQEARLRCSPMKGHSHVYWYRQLPEEGLKFMVYLQKENIIDESGMPKERFSAEFPKEGPSILRIQQVVRGDSAAYFCASSPGTRSTDTQYFGPGTRLTVL.

This chain joins TRBV6-6 and TRBJ1-2, with D possibly matching TRBD1 (5 bases). CDR1 is MNHNY, CDR2 SVGAGI, per germline (reference sequence). Trimming pared 6 bases from V and 5 bases from J, leaving 16 bases between. The CDR3 totals 14 residues. Here the CDR3 DNA reads TGTGCCAGCAGAGACACGGGGGAAGGATATGGCTACACCTTC. Translated: CASRDTGEGYGYTF.

The chain links TRBV10-2 to TRBJ2-1; 10 bases align to TRBD2. Germline lookup yields CDR1 WSHSY and CDR2 SAAADI. The length of the CDR3 is 17 residues. After removal of 5 bases from V and 0 bases from J, the junction contained 7 bases not matched to a gene. The CDR3 DNA reads as TGCGCCAGCAGTCGCCTAGCGGGAGTAGGCTCCTACAATGAGCAGTTCTTC. It specifies CASSRLAGVGSYNEQFF.

The gene calls are TRBV5-1 and TRBJ2-6, with D tentatively TRBD1 (5 bases). Germline CDR1 reads SGHRS; CDR2 reads YFSETQ. V lost 4 bases to trimming and J lost 0 bases, with 11 bases between them. The length of the CDR3 is 16 residues. The CDR3 nucleotides are TGCGCCAGCAGCCTCAGGGTTACCTCTGGGGCCAACGTCCTGACTTTC. This translates into CASSLRVTSGANVLTF.

The rearrangement joins TRBV5-1 to TRBJ1-1; D might be TRBD1 (5 bases). In germline, CDR1 is SGHRS, CDR2 YFSETQ. The CDR3 extends over 15 amino acids. Trimming took 1 base from V and 4 from J, leaving 14 bases between them. Here the CDR3 reads CASSLRISGGTEAFF. The CDR3 nucleotides read TGCGCCAGCAGCTTGAGGATTTCCGGGGGCACTGAAGCTTTCTTT.

The rearrangement joins TRBV11-2 to TRBJ1-5; D is uncertain. This CDR3 is 15 amino acids long. CDR1 is SGHAT, CDR2 FQNNGV, per germline. Trimming removed 3 bases at V and 1 base at J, with 10 bases between. The DNA of the CDR3 is TGTGCCAGCAGCTTGCATTTAGAAAGCAATCAGCCCCAGCATTTT. Residues: CASSLHLESNQPQHF. Complete variable domain (other parts from reference TRBV11-2 and TRBJ1-5): EAGVAQSPRYKIIEKRQSVAFWCNPISGHATLYWYQQILGQGPKLLIQFQNNGVVDDSQLPKDRFSAERLKGVDSTLKIQPAKLEDSAVYLCASSLHLESNQPQHFGDGTRLSIL.

The genes are TRBV7-9 and TRBJ1-4; D remains ambiguous. Per the germline V gene, CDR1 is SEHNR and CDR2 is FQNEAQ (reference sequence). V lost 6 bases and J lost 4, with 15 bases in between. CDR3 length: 15 amino acids. The CDR3 sequence is CASSFGGSHNEKLFF. The CDR3, as DNA: TGTGCCAGCAGTTTCGGTGGGAGCCATAATGAAAAACTGTTTTTT.

This clone was detected only once. This rearrangement joins TRBV2 to TRBJ2-6; the D is unclear. There are 14 residues in the CDR3. The germline V gene has CDR1 SNHLY and CDR2 FYNNEI. Trimming stripped 6 bases from V and 0 bases from J, with 6 bases between. The CDR3 DNA follows: TGTGCCAGCAGAACAGACTCTGGGGCCAACGTCCTGACTTTC. This encodes CASRTDSGANVLTF.

This rearrangement joins TRBV25-1 to TRBJ2-1; D is perhaps TRBD2 (5 bases). The V gene's germline CDR1 is MGHDK and CDR2 SYGVNS. The CDR3 totals 11 residues. Trimming left V 4 bases short and J 7 bases short, with 5 bases between. CDR3: CASSGLNEQFF. CDR3 bases: TGTGCCAGCAGTGGACTAAATGAGCAGTTCTTC. Together with reference TRBV25-1 and TRBJ2-1, the CDR3 gives the full variable domain: EADIYQTPRYLVIGTGKKITLECSQTMGHDKMYWYQQDPGMELHLIHYSYGVNSTEKGDLSSESTVSRIRTEHFPLTLESARPSHTSQYLCASSGLNEQFFGPGTRLTVL.

The chain employs TRBV2 and TRBJ1-3; perhaps TRBD1 as D (6 bases). The CDR3 contains 16 residues. The V end lost 6 bases, the J end lost 3 bases, and 18 bases lay between the germline ends. Per germline, CDR1 SNHLY and CDR2 FYNNEI. Here the CDR3 DNA reads TGTGCCAGCAGGCCGACTCCTACAGGGTTTGGAAACACCATATATTTT. As protein: CASRPTPTGFGNTIYF. The variable domain in full, with the rest retrieved from reference TRBV2 and TRBJ1-3, is EPEVTQTPSHQVTQMGQEVILRCVPISNHLYFYWYRQILGQKVEFLVSFYNNEISEKSEIFDDQFSVERPDGSNFTLKIRSTKLEDSAMYFCASRPTPTGFGNTIYFGEGSWLTVV.

This chain joins TRBV6-5 and TRBJ1-2; no reliable D call. The length of the CDR3 is 15 residues. The germline gives CDR1 MNHEY, CDR2 SVGAGI. Trimming left V 0 bases short and J 0 bases short, with 8 bases between. The CDR3 sequence: CASSYSWVANYGYTF. The CDR3 nucleotides read TGTGCCAGCAGTTACTCCTGGGTCGCTAACTATGGCTACACCTTC.

The chain carries TRBV5-5 and TRBJ1-2, with 7 bases matching TRBD1. The CDR3 runs 11 residues. V trimming: 7 bases; J trimming: 7 bases; junction bases outside the gene matches: 4. Germline V gene data show CDR1 as SGHKS and CDR2 as YYEKEE (reference sequence). CDR3 coding DNA: TGTGCCAGCCGGGACAGAGGTGGCTACACCTTC. Its translation: CASRDRGGYTF.

The chain has TRBV9 and TRBJ2-3, with 12 bases that match TRBD2. Germline loops: CDR1 SGDLS, CDR2 YYNGEE. The CDR3 has 19 amino acids. V trimming: 2 bases; J trimming: 4 bases; junction bases outside the gene matches: 14. For the CDR3, the DNA is TGTGCCAGCAGCGTCTGGGGACTAGCGGGTGTAAGAACGCCAGATACGCAGTATTTT. Residues: CASSVWGLAGVRTPDTQYF.

The V and J genes are TRBV29-1 and TRBJ2-1; 9 nucleotides agree with TRBD2. The germline CDR1 and CDR2 sequences are SQVTM and ANQGSEA. The CDR3 spans 16 residues. V lost 3 bases, J lost 8 bases, and 14 bases stayed unmatched. The CDR3 protein is CSVEGVGTSRVYEQFF. In nucleotides, the CDR3 is TGCAGCGTTGAGGGAGTAGGGACTAGCAGGGTCTATGAGCAGTTCTTC.

This clone is a singleton in its sample. The chain joins TRBV14 to TRBJ2-3; D perhaps matches TRBD1 (5 bases). The CDR3 length is 18 residues. Germline CDR1 reads SGHDN; CDR2 reads FVKESK. The V end lost 1 base, the J end lost 4 bases, and 21 bases lay between the germline ends. The CDR3 is CASSQGGQYSLRPDTQYF. The CDR3 nucleotides are TGTGCCAGCAGCCAAGGGGGCCAGTACAGCCTCAGGCCAGATACGCAGTATTTT.

The chain has TRBV30 and TRBJ2-2; D is unresolved. V was cut by 3 bases and J by 5 bases, with 4 bases left in between. The germline V gene has CDR1 GTSNPN and CDR2 SVGIG (reference sequence). The CDR3 has 11 residues. This chain's CDR3 is CAWRETGELFF. In DNA, the CDR3 is TGTGCCTGGAGGGAGACCGGGGAGCTGTTTTTT.

The chain joins TRBV6-5 to TRBJ1-5; 7 bases are a match to TRBD1. The CDR3 is made up of 15 amino acids. Germline assignment: CDR1 MNHEY and CDR2 SVGAGI. Unmatched junction bases numbered 6, after V lost 5 bases and J lost 2 bases. The DNA of the CDR3 is TGTGCCAGCAGTCTCGGGACAGTCGGCAATCAGCCCCAGCATTTT. As protein: CASSLGTVGNQPQHF.

The chain is built from TRBV4-1 and TRBJ1-5, with D unclear. The germline V gene has CDR1 MGHRA and CDR2 YSYEKL. V was trimmed by 2 bases and J by 5 bases, leaving 22 bases between them. The CDR3 extends over 18 amino acids. DNA of the CDR3: TGCGCCAGCAGCCAATACACATCCGACATGGCCGACCATCAGCCCCAGCATTTT. It is translated as CASSQYTSDMADHQPQHF.

In its sample, this clone was seen a few times. The chain links TRBV5-4 to TRBJ1-1; D possibly corresponds to TRBD1 (5 bases). Trimming stripped 4 bases from V and 8 bases from J, with 21 bases between. This CDR3 region has 15 residues. Germline CDR1 is SGHNT and CDR2 is YYREEE (reference sequence). CDR3: CASSRDLTSQREAFF. CDR3 sequence (DNA): TGTGCCAGCAGCCGGGACCTGACGTCCCAAAGAGAAGCTTTCTTT.

This chain uses TRBV2 with TRBJ2-1; D remains ambiguous. V was pared by 7 bases and J by 6 bases, with 13 bases between. The CDR3 contains 13 residues. Germline V gives CDR1 SNHLY, CDR2 FYNNEI. The CDR3 DNA reads as TGTGCCAGCACCCTAAGGAGAGGCAATGAGCAGTTCTTC. Translated, it gives CASTLRRGNEQFF.

The chain couples TRBV5-8 to TRBJ2-6, with D unclear. From germline, CDR1 is SGHTS and CDR2 YDEGEE. The CDR3 is made up of 15 amino acids. V gave up 2 bases and J gave up 0 bases, with 6 bases separating them. The CDR3: CASSFSYSGANVLTF. The CDR3 DNA is TGTGCCAGCAGCTTTTCATACTCTGGGGCCAACGTCCTGACTTTC. Complete variable domain (other parts from reference TRBV5-8 and TRBJ2-6): EAGVTQSPTHLIKTRGQQATLRCSPISGHTSVYWYQQALGLGLQFLLWYDEGEERNRGNFPPRFSGRQFPNYSSELNVNALELEDSALYLCASSFSYSGANVLTFGAGSRLTVL.

The chain links TRBV7-2 to TRBJ1-2; 11 positions agree with TRBD1. This CDR3 is 14 amino acids long. V dropped 3 bases and J dropped 8; count of bases not matched to a gene: 5. CDR1 is SGHTA and CDR2 is FQGNSA in the germline V gene. The CDR3 bases are TGTGCCAGCAGCTTCGGACAGGGGGCGCGGGGCTACACCTTC. Protein product: CASSFGQGARGYTF.

This chain links TRBV15 with TRBJ2-2, with D possibly matching TRBD2 (5 bases). The CDR3 spans 13 residues. V was pared by 8 bases and J by 3 bases, with 10 bases between. Germline CDR1 LNHNV, CDR2 YYDKDF (reference sequence). The CDR3 reads CATSREDTGELFF. As DNA, the CDR3 is TGTGCCACCTCCCGGGAAGACACCGGGGAGCTGTTTTTT.